Below, 22 T cell receptor beta chains from the same sample are listed, as sequenced in a study of neurological immune-mediated disorders. TCRdb ran MiXCR on the 5' RACE reads and lists one entry per CDR3 protein. The profile shows approximately 48,000 distinct CDR3 sequences, approximately 3% of them singletons. Material for sequencing was PBMCs. These TCRs come from a woman aged 50 to 60 with multiple sclerosis.

Many counts were recorded for this clonotype. The J gene is TRBJ2-3, the V gene TRBV5-4, with a possible D match to TRBD2 (5 bases). The germline gives CDR1 SGHNT, CDR2 YYREEE (reference sequence). With 0 bases removed from V and 0 bases from J, the gap between germline ends came to 14 bases. This CDR3 spans 17 amino acids. The CDR3 sequence: CASSLGGRATSTDTQYF. The CDR3 DNA sequence: TGTGCCAGCAGCTTGGGCGGGCGGGCCACTAGCACAGATACGCAGTATTTT.

Ten or more counts support this clonotype. The V call is TRBV20-1, the J call TRBJ1-2; a weak D match, TRBD1 (5 bases). The ends were cut back, 6 bases at V and 5 bases at J, with 10 bases in the middle. Per germline, CDR1 DFQATT and CDR2 SNEGSKA (reference sequence). The CDR3 length is 11 residues. CDR3 residues: CSARQSYGYTF. The DNA of the CDR3 is TGCAGTGCCCGACAGTCTTATGGCTACACCTTC.

This clonotype was observed at least ten times. The chain links TRBV20-1 to TRBJ1-1; D not resolved. CDR1 and CDR2 (germline): DFQATT, SNEGSKA (reference sequence). This CDR3 comprises 14 residues. V lost 0 bases and J 4 bases, leaving 12 bases between the germline ends. CDR3 region: CSARDAGSPTEAFF. For the CDR3, the DNA is TGCAGTGCTAGAGACGCCGGGTCCCCCACTGAAGCTTTCTTT.

This clonotype was picked up many times. The chain couples TRBV27 to TRBJ1-5, with D possibly TRBD1 on 6 matching bases. V dropped 7 bases and J dropped 3 bases, with 13 bases sitting between them. Per germline, CDR1 MNHEY and CDR2 SMNVEV (reference sequence). CDR3 length equals 14 residues. As DNA, the CDR3 is TGTGCCAGCAAGACGGCAGGGGTCAATCAGCCCCAGCATTTT. It translates to CASKTAGVNQPQHF.

This clonotype was counted many times. The V call is TRBV28, the J call TRBJ2-2; D possibly corresponds to TRBD1 (5 bases). This CDR3 contains 13 residues. The germline CDR1 and CDR2 sequences are MDHEN and SYDVKM. Trimming shortened V by 7 bases and J by 5 bases, and 11 bases separated the two germline ends. The CDR3 reads CASTPQATGELFF. The CDR3 coding sequence is TGTGCCAGCACCCCACAGGCTACCGGGGAGCTGTTTTTT.

This clonotype has at least ten counts. This chain links TRBV3-1 with TRBJ2-7, with 8 bases aligning to TRBD1. The germline V gene has CDR1 LGHDT and CDR2 YNNKEL (reference sequence). The trim removed 3 bases at V and 6 bases at J, leaving 4 bases unmatched. CDR3 length equals 13 residues. CDR3 loop: CASSHLGQGEQYF. DNA for the CDR3: TGTGCCAGCAGCCACCTAGGACAGGGCGAGCAGTACTTC.

In its sample, this clonotype was seen many times. This chain uses TRBV27 with TRBJ2-7; D remains unclear. The CDR3 has 17 residues. The V gene's germline CDR1 is MNHEY and CDR2 SMNVEV (reference sequence). The ends were cut back, 4 bases at V and 5 bases at J, with 24 bases in the middle. The CDR3 DNA reads TGTGCCAGCAGTTCCCCGCCGACGGCCCCCAACGGCCACGAGCAGTACTTC. Protein sequence: CASSSPPTAPNGHEQYF.

Ten or more counts support this clonotype. The chain uses TRBV28 and TRBJ2-1; D call uncertain. Per the germline V gene, CDR1 is MDHEN and CDR2 is SYDVKM. This CDR3 is 15 amino acids long. Trimming took off 5 bases at V and 4 bases at J, with 15 bases between the two ends. The CDR3 loop is CASSLLRGPYNEQFF. CDR3 coding DNA: TGTGCCAGCAGTCTACTTCGTGGTCCTTACAATGAGCAGTTCTTC.

This clonotype was recorded at least ten times. The chain employs TRBV5-1 and TRBJ1-5; the D gene is possibly TRBD1 (6 bases). Trimming removed 4 bases at V and 8 bases at J, with 13 bases between. Germline V gene data show CDR1 as SGHRS and CDR2 as YFSETQ. The CDR3 loop spans 13 amino acids. The chain's CDR3 is CASSPTGLEPQHF. In DNA, the CDR3 is TGCGCCAGCAGCCCGACAGGTTTGGAGCCCCAGCATTTT.

In its sample, this clonotype is medium-sized. This chain connects TRBV4-1 to TRBJ1-4; 9 bases align to TRBD1. Germline values: CDR1 MGHRA, CDR2 YSYEKL. This CDR3 spans 15 amino acids. Trimming cost V 4 bases and J 3 bases; bases outside gene matches: 3. The CDR3 nucleotides are TGCGCCAGCAGCCTACAGGGGGCGTCTAATGAAAAACTGTTTTTT. This encodes CASSLQGASNEKLFF.

This clonotype was found many times. The V and J genes are TRBV5-1 and TRBJ2-5; 8 positions match TRBD1. With 2 bases clipped from V and 5 bases from J, the junction kept 5 bases outside the gene matches. This CDR3 is 14 amino acids long. CDR1 and CDR2 from the germline V gene are SGHRS and YFSETQ. The CDR3 bases are TGCGCCAGCAGCTTAGTCGACAGGGGTGAGACCCAGTACTTC. Protein sequence: CASSLVDRGETQYF.

This clonotype was detected ten times or more. The chain links TRBV12-3 or TRBV12-4 to TRBJ2-7; weak D call: TRBD2 (5 bases). The CDR3 is made up of 12 amino acids. The ends were cut back, 3 bases at V and 5 bases at J, with 8 bases in the middle. The CDR3 DNA follows: TGTGCCAGCAGTTTTGCGGGCAACGAGCAGTACTTC. Protein sequence: CASSFAGNEQYF.

At least ten counts were recorded for this clonotype. V gene TRBV7-9 combines with J gene TRBJ2-3, with D unresolved. CDR3 length: 12 amino acids. Trimming removed 5 bases from V and 4 bases from J, with 7 bases in between. CDR1 is SEHNR, CDR2 FQNEAQ, per germline (reference sequence). The CDR3: CASSPGADTQYF. CDR3 DNA: TGTGCCAGCAGCCCAGGCGCAGATACGCAGTATTTT.

This clonotype was picked up many times. The chain links TRBV28 to TRBJ2-2; D is undetermined. The V end was cut by 4 bases, the J end by 6 bases, with 12 bases between. This CDR3 region has 14 residues. Germline CDR1 reads MDHEN; CDR2 reads SYDVKM. The CDR3 nucleotides are TGTGCCAGCAGTTCCTGGCAAAAGGCCGGGGAGCTGTTTTTT. Its protein is CASSSWQKAGELFF. The full variable domain, with the rest looked up from reference TRBV28 and TRBJ2-2, is DVKVTQSSRYLVKRTGEKVFLECVQDMDHENMFWYRQDPGLGLRLIYFSYDVKMKEKGDIPEGYSVSREKKERFSLILESASTNQTSMYLCASSSWQKAGELFFGEGSRLTVL.

This clonotype was seen many times. The V call is TRBV20-1, the J call TRBJ2-2, with 12 bases aligning to TRBD2. Germline CDR1 DFQATT, CDR2 SNEGSKA (reference sequence). The CDR3 consists of 16 residues. Unmatched junction bases numbered 10, after V lost 4 bases and J lost 7 bases. The DNA for the CDR3 is TGCAGTGCTATTAAAGCTAGCGGGGGGGCGGTCGGGGAGCTGTTTTTT. Its protein product is CSAIKASGGAVGELFF.

This clonotype was picked up many times. This chain links TRBV10-3 with TRBJ1-2; possible D gene TRBD1, 6 bases. This CDR3 region has 15 residues. Looked up from germline, CDR1 is ENHRY and CDR2 is SYGVKD. V was pared by 4 bases and J by 2 bases, with 14 bases between. CDR3 in DNA: TGTGCCATCAGTGGGCCTATAACAGGGAACTATGGCTACACCTTC. Its translation is CAISGPITGNYGYTF.

This clonotype showed up many times. The chain combines TRBV7-3 with TRBJ2-1; no clear D. Trimming removed 5 bases at V and 0 bases at J, with 11 bases between. The CDR3 loop spans 15 amino acids. Germline V gene data show CDR1 as SGHTA and CDR2 as FQGTGA. The CDR3, as DNA: TGTGCCAGCAGCCCTCATCGGAACTCCTACAATGAGCAGTTCTTC. It codes for CASSPHRNSYNEQFF.

For this clonotype: With a much larger clone just one base away, this may be a read error. The chain uses TRBV2 and TRBJ1-2, with D possibly being TRBD1 (6 bases). Germline V gene data show CDR1 as SNHLY and CDR2 as FYNNEI. V lost 10 bases and J 1 base, leaving 13 bases between the germline ends. CDR3 length: 13 amino acids. In DNA, the CDR3 is TGTGCCAACAGGGTATCCCGTAACTATGGCTACACCTTC. The encoded protein is CANRVSRNYGYTF.

The CDR3, as DNA: TGTGCCAGCTCACTAAACCACGCCAGCTCTGGAAACACCATATATTTT. Translated: CASSLNHASSGNTIYF. The gene calls are TRBV18 and TRBJ1-3; D uncertain. Per the germline V gene, CDR1 is KGHSH and CDR2 is LQKENI. Trimming took 4 bases from V and 0 from J, leaving 13 bases between them. This CDR3 contains 16 residues.

At least ten counts were recorded for this clonotype. This chain connects TRBV20-1 to TRBJ2-1; weak D call: TRBD1 (6 bases). The V and J ends lost 6 bases and 5 bases respectively, with 14 bases between them. The germline V gene encodes CDR1 DFQATT and CDR2 SNEGSKA (reference sequence). The CDR3 length is 13 residues. Here the CDR3 reads CSANRARHNEQFF. Here the CDR3 DNA reads TGCAGTGCCAACAGGGCCAGGCACAATGAGCAGTTCTTC.

This clonotype was recorded at least ten times. This chain connects TRBV7-2 to TRBJ1-5; D perhaps matches TRBD1 (6 bases). With 1 base removed from V and 7 bases from J, the gap between germline ends came to 14 bases. CDR1 is SGHTA and CDR2 is FQGNSA in the germline V gene. The CDR3 runs to 15 residues. The CDR3 loop reads CASSLGGGAYQPQHF. CDR3 DNA: TGTGCCAGCAGCTTAGGTGGGGGGGCCTACCAGCCCCAGCATTTT.

This clonotype showed up many times. The chain recombines TRBV29-1 with TRBJ2-3, with D possibly matching TRBD2 (5 bases). CDR1 SQVTM and CDR2 ANQGSEA come from the germline V gene. V was cut by 7 bases and J by 5 bases, with 13 bases left in between. The CDR3 loop spans 12 amino acids. CDR3 amino acids: CSADLGRDTQYF. CDR3 DNA sequence: TGCAGCGCAGACTTAGGGAGAGATACGCAGTATTTT.